The present T cell receptor (beta chain) was sequenced within a study of Graves' ophthalmopathy and Graves' hyperthyroidism. RNA transcripts were the template, and TCR beta CDR3 regions were amplified from them. First-round RT-PCR employed HTBI primers, with a second-round multiplex PCR after it. TCRdb recomputed calls from the multiplex PCR reads with MiXCR, one row per CDR3 protein. The sample consists of roughly 500,000 distinct CDR3 sequences, over 13% of them appearing once. Germline-derived CDR1 and CDR2 are LNHNV and YYDKDF (reference sequence). The CDR3 consists of 15 residues. V shed 1 base and J shed 1 base, with 7 bases lying between them. This clonotype has at least ten counts. Its antigen remains unidentified. Points from the study as a whole: Also, most clonotypes expanded in the thyroid above 0.001 frequency appeared in blood.

The chain joins TRBV15 to TRBJ2-2, with a possible D match to TRBD2 (5 bases). Material: blood. The receptor was isolated from a woman aged 25 to 39 with Graves' ophthalmopathy. The chain's CDR3 is CATSRAGGNTGELFF. In DNA form, the CDR3 reads TGTGCCACCAGCAGAGCAGGAGGGAACACCGGGGAGCTGTTTTTT.